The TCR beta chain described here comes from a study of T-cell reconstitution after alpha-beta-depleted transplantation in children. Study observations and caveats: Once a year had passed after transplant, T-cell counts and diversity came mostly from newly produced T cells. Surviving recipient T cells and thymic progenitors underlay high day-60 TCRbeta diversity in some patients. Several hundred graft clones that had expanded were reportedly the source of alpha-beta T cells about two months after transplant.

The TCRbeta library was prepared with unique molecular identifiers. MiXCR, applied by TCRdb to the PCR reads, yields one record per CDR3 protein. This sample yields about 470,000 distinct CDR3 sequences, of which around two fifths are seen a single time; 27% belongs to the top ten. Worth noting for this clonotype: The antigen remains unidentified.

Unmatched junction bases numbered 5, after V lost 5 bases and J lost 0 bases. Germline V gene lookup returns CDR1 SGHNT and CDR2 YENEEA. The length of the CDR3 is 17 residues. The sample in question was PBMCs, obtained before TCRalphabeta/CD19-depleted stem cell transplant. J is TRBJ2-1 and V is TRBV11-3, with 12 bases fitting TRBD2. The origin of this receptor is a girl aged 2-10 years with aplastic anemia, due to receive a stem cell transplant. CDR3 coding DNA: TGTGCCAGCAGCAAACTAGCGGGGGGCAGCTCCTACAATGAGCAGTTCTTC. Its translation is CASSKLAGGSSYNEQFF. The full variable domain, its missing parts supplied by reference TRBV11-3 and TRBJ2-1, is EAGVVQSPRYKIIEKKQPVAFWCNPISGHNTLYWYLQNLGQGPELLIRYENEEAVDDSQLPKDRFSAERLKGVDSTLKIQPAELGDSAVYLCASSKLAGGSSYNEQFFGPGTRLTVL.